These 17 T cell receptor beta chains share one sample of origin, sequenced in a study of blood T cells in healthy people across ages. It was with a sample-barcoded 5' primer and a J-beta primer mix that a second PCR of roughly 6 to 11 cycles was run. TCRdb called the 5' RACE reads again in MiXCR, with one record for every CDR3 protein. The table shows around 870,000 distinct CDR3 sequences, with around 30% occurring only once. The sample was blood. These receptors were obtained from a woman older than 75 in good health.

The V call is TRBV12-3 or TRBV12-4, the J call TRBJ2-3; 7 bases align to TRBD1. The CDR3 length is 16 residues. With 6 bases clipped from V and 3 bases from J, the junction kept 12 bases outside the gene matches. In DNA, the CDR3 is TGTGCCAGCAGCCTCGGCACAGGGGCTTATACAGATACGCAGTATTTT. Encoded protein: CASSLGTGAYTDTQYF.

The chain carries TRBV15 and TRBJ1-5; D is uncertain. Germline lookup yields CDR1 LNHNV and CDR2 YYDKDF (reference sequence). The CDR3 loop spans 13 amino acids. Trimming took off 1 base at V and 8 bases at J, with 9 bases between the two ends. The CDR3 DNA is TGTGCCACCAGCAGAGGCCTAAGTGAGCCCCAGCATTTT. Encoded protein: CATSRGLSEPQHF.

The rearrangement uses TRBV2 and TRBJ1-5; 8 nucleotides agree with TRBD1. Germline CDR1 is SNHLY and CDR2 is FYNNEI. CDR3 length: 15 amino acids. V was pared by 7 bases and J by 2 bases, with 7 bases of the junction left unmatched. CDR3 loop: CASKFTDRGNQPQHF. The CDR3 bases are TGTGCCAGCAAGTTCACGGACAGGGGCAATCAGCCCCAGCATTTT.

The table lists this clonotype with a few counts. The CDR3 DNA follows: TGCGCCAGCAGCGGGGGCCTCAAGGGGGGCTCTCAAGAGACCCAGTACTTC. It specifies CASSGGLKGGSQETQYF. The V gene is TRBV5-1, the J gene TRBJ2-5; possibly TRBD1 or TRBD2 for D (6 bases each). The CDR3 spans 17 residues. Germline CDR1 and CDR2: SGHRS and YFSETQ. Trimming pared 4 bases from V and 2 bases from J, leaving 21 bases between. The full variable domain, its missing parts supplied by reference TRBV5-1 and TRBJ2-5, is KAGVTQTPRYLIKTRGQQVTLSCSPISGHRSVSWYQQTPGQGLQFLFEYFSETQRNKGNFPGRFSGRQFSNSRSEMNVSTLELGDSALYLCASSGGLKGGSQETQYFGPGTRLLVL.

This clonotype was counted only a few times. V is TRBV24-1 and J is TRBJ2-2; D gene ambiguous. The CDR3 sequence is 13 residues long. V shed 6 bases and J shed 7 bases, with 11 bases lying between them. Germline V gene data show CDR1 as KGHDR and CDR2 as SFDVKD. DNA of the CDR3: TGTGCCACCAGTTTGGGGTACGGCGGGGAGCTGTTTTTT. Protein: CATSLGYGGELFF.

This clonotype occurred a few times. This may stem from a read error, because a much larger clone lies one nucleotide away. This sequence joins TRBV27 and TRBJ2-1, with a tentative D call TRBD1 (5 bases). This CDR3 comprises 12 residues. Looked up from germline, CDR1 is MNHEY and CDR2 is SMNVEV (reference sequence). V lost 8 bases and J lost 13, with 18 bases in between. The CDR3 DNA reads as TGTGCCAGCCGAAGGGGTATGGAGACCCAGTTCTTC. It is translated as CASRRGMETQFF.

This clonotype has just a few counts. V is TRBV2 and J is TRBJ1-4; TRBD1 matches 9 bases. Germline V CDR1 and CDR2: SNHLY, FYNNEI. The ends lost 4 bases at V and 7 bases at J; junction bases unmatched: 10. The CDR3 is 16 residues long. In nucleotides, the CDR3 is TGTGCCAGCAGTGGCTATTTGGGACAGGGATTTGAAAAACTGTTTTTT. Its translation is CASSGYLGQGFEKLFF.

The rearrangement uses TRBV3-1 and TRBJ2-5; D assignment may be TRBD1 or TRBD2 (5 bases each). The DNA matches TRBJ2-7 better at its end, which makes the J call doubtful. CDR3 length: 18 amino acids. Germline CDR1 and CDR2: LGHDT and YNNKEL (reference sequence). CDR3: CASSPRAGAGSVVHEQYF. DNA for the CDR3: TGTGCCAGCAGTCCAAGAGCTGGGGCAGGGAGTGTCGTACACGAGCAGTACTTC.

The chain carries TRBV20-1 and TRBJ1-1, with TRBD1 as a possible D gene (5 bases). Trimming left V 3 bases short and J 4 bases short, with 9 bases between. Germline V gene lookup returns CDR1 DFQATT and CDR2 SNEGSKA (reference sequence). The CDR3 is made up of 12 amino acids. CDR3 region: CSASSGFTEAFF. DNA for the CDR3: TGCAGTGCTAGCTCAGGGTTCACTGAAGCTTTCTTT.

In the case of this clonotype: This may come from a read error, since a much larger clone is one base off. CDR3 amino acids: CASRFSGDEQYF. The CDR3 DNA reads TGTGCCAGCAGGTTCTCAGGGGACGAGCAGTACTTC. The chain uses TRBV6-2 or TRBV6-3 and TRBJ2-7, with a possible D match to TRBD1 (6 bases). Trimming removed 6 bases at V and 5 bases at J, with 11 bases between. There are 12 residues in the CDR3. Germline V gene lookup returns CDR1 MNHEY and CDR2 SVGEGT.

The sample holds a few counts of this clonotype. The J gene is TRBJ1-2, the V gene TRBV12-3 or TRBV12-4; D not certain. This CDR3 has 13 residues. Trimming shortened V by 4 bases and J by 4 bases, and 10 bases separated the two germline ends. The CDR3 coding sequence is TGTGCCAGCAGTTCGGGATCCCCCTATGGCTACACCTTC. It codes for CASSSGSPYGYTF.

CDR3 in DNA: TGTGCCAGCAGCCCGAACGGGGCAGGGCGATATTACAATGAGCAGTTCTTC. This codes for CASSPNGAGRYYNEQFF. The chain is built from TRBV7-2 and TRBJ2-1, with D perhaps given as TRBD1 or TRBD2 (5 bases each). Germline V gene sequence: CDR1 SGHTA, CDR2 FQGNSA. The V end lost 5 bases, the J end lost 4 bases, and 21 bases lay between the germline ends. The CDR3 runs to 17 residues.

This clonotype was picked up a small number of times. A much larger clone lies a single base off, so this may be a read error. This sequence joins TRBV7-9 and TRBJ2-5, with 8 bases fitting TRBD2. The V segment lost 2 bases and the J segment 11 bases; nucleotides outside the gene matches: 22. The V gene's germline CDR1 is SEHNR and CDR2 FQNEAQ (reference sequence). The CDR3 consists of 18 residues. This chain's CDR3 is CASSLSPGLGGGWNEQYF. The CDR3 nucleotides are TGTGCCAGCAGCTTATCCCCGGGACTAGGGGGGGGGTGGAATGAGCAGTACTTC.

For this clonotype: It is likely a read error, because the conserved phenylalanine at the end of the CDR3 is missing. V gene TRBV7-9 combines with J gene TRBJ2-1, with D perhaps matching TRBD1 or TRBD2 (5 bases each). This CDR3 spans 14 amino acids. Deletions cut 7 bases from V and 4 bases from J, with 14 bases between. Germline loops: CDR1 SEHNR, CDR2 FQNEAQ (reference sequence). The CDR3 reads CASTPAAGYNEQFS. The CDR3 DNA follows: TGTGCCAGCACCCCAGCGGCAGGGTACAATGAGCAGTTCTCC.

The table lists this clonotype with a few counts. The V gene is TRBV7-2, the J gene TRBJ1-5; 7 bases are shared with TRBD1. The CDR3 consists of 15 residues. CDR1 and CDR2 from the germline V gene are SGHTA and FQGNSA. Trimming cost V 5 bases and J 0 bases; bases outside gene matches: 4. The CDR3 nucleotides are TGTGCCAGCAGCCAGGGACAGCCTAGCAATCAGCCCCAGCATTTT. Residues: CASSQGQPSNQPQHF.

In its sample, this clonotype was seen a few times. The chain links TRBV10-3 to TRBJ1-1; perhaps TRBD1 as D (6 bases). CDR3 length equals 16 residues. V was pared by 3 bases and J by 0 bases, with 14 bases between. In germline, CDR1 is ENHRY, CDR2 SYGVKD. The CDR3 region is CAISDGTRRVNTEAFF. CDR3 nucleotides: TGTGCCATCAGTGACGGGACAAGGCGAGTGAACACTGAAGCTTTCTTT.

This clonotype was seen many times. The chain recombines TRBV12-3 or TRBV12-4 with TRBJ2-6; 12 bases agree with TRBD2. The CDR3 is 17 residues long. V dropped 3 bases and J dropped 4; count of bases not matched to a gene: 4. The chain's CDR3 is CASSFTSGGRGANVLTF. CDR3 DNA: TGTGCCAGCAGTTTTACTAGCGGGGGGAGGGGGGCCAACGTCCTGACTTTC.